This entry is about one TCR beta chain. Its specificity is unknown. Germline V CDR1 and CDR2: SGHRS, YFSETQ. Trimming took 4 bases from V and 0 from J; bases not matched to a gene: 7. The CDR3 is 16 amino acids. These data belong to a study of T cell clonotyping in hematopoietic cell transplantation. General study points: Recipient TCR diversity dropped after transplant; expanded clonotypes rose from day 30 to 180. CD4 and CD8 repertoire contributions could not be separated without sorting.

The protocol was immunoSEQ multiplex PCR, while the TCRdb copy is restricted to in-frame clones and leaves out a portion. This repertoire shows roughly 5,000 clones, under 95% found once; its top ten account for approximately 40%. Sequencing was performed on peripheral blood mononuclear cells, taken 100 days after allogeneic stem cell transplant. The chain is built from TRBV5-1 and TRBJ2-4; 7 nucleotides align to TRBD1. The sequence derives from a female patient aged 50 to 65 who had an allogeneic stem cell transplant from a related donor, so the T cells may come from the graft donor. Some clones in this sample may be carry-over from other donors' samples. In DNA, the CDR3 is TGCGCCAGCAGCCCCACTACAGGGGTAGCCAAAAACATTCAGTACTTC. This sequence encodes CASSPTTGVAKNIQYF.